This TCR beta chain comes out of a study of shared clonotypes between healthy human individuals. Broader study findings: Only blood underwent sampling, and tissue repertoires likely differ. It was the non-shared clonotypes that had lower generation probabilities than clonotypes shared by all four donors.

Trimming shortened V by 3 bases and J by 4 bases, and 14 bases separated the two germline ends. CDR1 is SGHDT and CDR2 is YYEEEE in the germline V gene. This CDR3 region has 14 residues. Produced via immunoSEQ multiplex PCR; TCRdb's table is partial and in-frame only. Found here are hundreds of thousands of clones, approximately 96% of them singletons; the top ten hold about 0.12%. Naive CD8 isolation took CD45RO-negative cells positively selected for CCR7 and excluded terminally differentiated effector memory CD45RA+ cells. As to this clone: Its specificity is not known.

The chain links TRBV5-6 to TRBJ2-7; weak D call: TRBD2 (6 bases). The sequence was obtained from a woman under 40 in good health. Material: naive CD8+ T cells sorted from blood. Here the CDR3 reads CASSSWGESYEQYF. In nucleotides, the CDR3 is TGTGCCAGCAGCTCCTGGGGGGAAAGTTACGAGCAGTACTTC.